The 22 T cell receptor beta chains below come from one sample, sequenced in a study of blood T cell repertoires in COVID-19. Some clones are missing from TCRdb's copy, which holds only in-frame ones; the method was immunoSEQ multiplex PCR. The profile covers roughly 79,000 clones, with around 88% appearing a single time and nearly 5% taken by the ten largest. The sample comprised peripheral blood. The receptors shown here come from a woman older than 75 with active or convalescent COVID-19.

The V and J genes are TRBV5-4 and TRBJ2-7; 7 bases are a match to TRBD2. CDR3 length: 14 residues. Germline CDR1 reads SGHNT; CDR2 reads YYREEE (reference sequence). J was trimmed by 6 bases and V by 1 base; bases with no gene match: 7. The CDR3 nucleotides are TGTGCCAGCAGCTTGAACGGCGGGAGCTCCGAGCAGTACTTC. Its translation is CASSLNGGSSEQYF. Together with reference TRBV5-4 and TRBJ2-7, the CDR3 gives the full variable domain: ETGVTQSPTHLIKTRGQQVTLRCSSQSGHNTVSWYQQALGQGPQFIFQYYREEENGRGNFPPRFSGLQFPNYSSELNVNALELDDSALYLCASSLNGGSSEQYFGPGTRLTVT.

The CDR3 here is CASIGQGPNSGANVLTF. Written as DNA, the CDR3 is TGTGCCAGCATCGGACAGGGGCCAAACTCTGGGGCCAACGTCCTGACTTTC. The rearrangement links TRBV2 to TRBJ2-6; 9 nucleotides align to TRBD1. V lost 7 bases to trimming and J lost 0 bases; unmatched junction nucleotides: 7. CDR3 length: 17 amino acids. Germline V gives CDR1 SNHLY, CDR2 FYNNEI.

This clone appeared a few times. The chain carries TRBV4-1 and TRBJ2-5, with 9 bases aligning to TRBD1. V shed 8 bases and J 4 bases; nucleotides not matched to a gene: 8. The germline V gene encodes CDR1 MGHRA and CDR2 YSYEKL. The CDR3 has 14 amino acids. The chain's CDR3 is CASRRDRVTETQYF. CDR3 sequence (DNA): TGCGCCAGCCGGCGGGACAGGGTGACAGAGACCCAGTACTTC.

The chain carries TRBV2 and TRBJ1-5, with D perhaps TRBD1 (5 bases). V lost 5 bases and J lost 5, with 16 bases in between. The CDR3 is made up of 15 amino acids. Germline-derived CDR1 and CDR2 are SNHLY and FYNNEI. For the CDR3, the DNA is TGTGCCAGCAGTCCACGGGGGGTTGAAGATCAGCCCCAGCATTTT. It codes for CASSPRGVEDQPQHF.

The chain has TRBV5-5 and TRBJ2-7; D is unresolved. The CDR3 covers 13 residues. Germline V gene lookup returns CDR1 SGHKS and CDR2 YYEKEE (reference sequence). The V end lost 0 bases, the J end lost 3 bases, and 7 bases lay between the germline ends. As DNA, the CDR3 is TGTGCCAGCAGCTTGGGGCACCTCTACGAGCAGTACTTC. Protein sequence: CASSLGHLYEQYF.

V usage is TRBV6-5 and J usage is TRBJ1-1; the D gene is possibly TRBD1 (6 bases). V was trimmed by 3 bases and J by 2 bases, leaving 13 bases between them. The CDR3 contains 15 residues. Germline CDR1 is MNHEY and CDR2 is SVGAGI. The CDR3 sequence is CASSYYQGINTEAFF. In nucleotides, the CDR3 is TGTGCCAGCAGTTATTACCAGGGGATTAACACTGAAGCTTTCTTT.

The chain employs TRBV6-5 and TRBJ2-7, with 10 bases fitting TRBD1. The CDR3 has 15 residues. Germline V lookup: CDR1 MNHEY, CDR2 SVGAGI. V was clipped by 4 bases and J by 6 bases; unmatched bases: 9. CDR3 protein: CASSSFGTGASEQYF. The DNA of the CDR3 is TGTGCCAGCAGTTCATTCGGGACAGGGGCATCCGAGCAGTACTTC.

V usage is TRBV5-7 and J usage is TRBJ2-1; no firm D call. TRBV5-7 is an ORF, and what it does is uncertain. The CDR3 extends over 13 amino acids. V shed 0 bases and J shed 8 bases, with 9 bases lying between them. The CDR3 here is CASSLGRWDEQFF. CDR3 sequence (DNA): TGTGCCAGCAGCTTGGGCAGGTGGGATGAGCAGTTCTTC.

J is TRBJ2-2 and V is TRBV7-6; D perhaps matches TRBD2 (5 bases). The CDR3 is 18 residues long. Germline CDR1 and CDR2: SGHVS and FNYEAQ. V dropped 5 bases and J dropped 2 bases, with 21 bases sitting between them. The CDR3 region is CASSPNELAHKNTGELFF. CDR3 bases: TGTGCCAGCAGCCCCAACGAGCTAGCACATAAAAACACCGGGGAGCTGTTTTTT.

The chain employs TRBV5-1 and TRBJ1-1, with D possibly being TRBD1 (6 bases). The V gene's germline CDR1 is SGHRS and CDR2 YFSETQ. The V end was cut by 0 bases, the J end by 10 bases, with 16 bases between. The CDR3 is 14 amino acids. The CDR3 protein is CASSLGLTGAPAFF. Written as DNA, the CDR3 is TGCGCCAGCAGCTTGGGCCTGACAGGTGCCCCAGCTTTCTTT.

This clone was recorded only once. This chain links TRBV6-2 or TRBV6-3 with TRBJ2-1; 8 bases agree with TRBD2. CDR1 is MNHEY and CDR2 is SVGEGT in the germline V gene. This CDR3 has 13 amino acids. The V gene end was trimmed by 0 bases and the J gene end by 9 bases; junction bases not matched to a gene: 1. The CDR3: CASSYSRGGEQFF. The CDR3 bases are TGTGCCAGCAGTTACTCTCGGGGGGGTGAGCAGTTCTTC.

In its sample, this clone was seen once. The chain links TRBV27 to TRBJ2-7; no firm D call. Deletions cut 3 bases from V and 2 bases from J, with 8 bases between. Per the germline V gene, CDR1 is MNHEY and CDR2 is SMNVEV (reference sequence). The CDR3 is made up of 13 amino acids. The chain's CDR3 is CASSFLFAYEQYF. As DNA, the CDR3 is TGTGCCAGCAGTTTCCTTTTTGCCTACGAGCAGTACTTC.

The chain couples TRBV27 to TRBJ1-2; TRBD1 matches at 7 bases. Germline values: CDR1 MNHEY, CDR2 SMNVEV (reference sequence). This CDR3 is 21 amino acids long. Trimming removed 1 base from V and 8 bases from J; junction bases left unmatched: 28. CDR3 in amino acids: CASSLFSRGPTGQKTPEGYTF. The CDR3 DNA sequence: TGTGCCAGCAGTTTATTTTCTCGGGGCCCGACAGGGCAAAAAACTCCCGAGGGCTACACCTTC.

CDR3 residues: CASSVDRAGELFF. In DNA, the CDR3 is TGTGCCAGCAGCGTAGACAGGGCCGGGGAGCTGTTTTTT. V gene TRBV5-4 combines with J gene TRBJ2-2; 7 bases match TRBD1. The V segment lost 4 bases and the J segment 6 bases; nucleotides outside the gene matches: 3. The length of the CDR3 is 13 residues. Germline-derived CDR1 and CDR2 are SGHNT and YYREEE (reference sequence).

This clone was counted once. The chain couples TRBV7-9 to TRBJ1-4; TRBD1 aligns across 9 bases. V lost 5 bases to trimming and J lost 3 bases; unmatched junction nucleotides: 7. Germline V gene data show CDR1 as SEHNR and CDR2 as FQNEAQ (reference sequence). CDR3 size: 16 residues. CDR3 nucleotide sequence: TGTGCCAGCAGCATACAGGGGGCTTTCGCTAATGAAAAACTGTTTTTT. Translated: CASSIQGAFANEKLFF.

This sequence joins TRBV6-6 and TRBJ2-3, with D unclear. V was shortened by 5 bases and J by 1 base, with 19 bases between the two germline ends. The CDR3 runs to 17 residues. Germline V CDR1 and CDR2: MNHNY, SVGAGI (reference sequence). CDR3 residues: CASSPCSLSFGTDTQYF. CDR3 coding DNA: TGTGCCAGCAGTCCCTGTAGCCTTTCTTTCGGCACAGATACGCAGTATTTT.

V usage is TRBV4-2 and J usage is TRBJ2-2; D unclear. Trimming took off 1 base at V and 2 bases at J, with 5 bases between the two ends. This CDR3 has 14 amino acids. Germline CDR1 is LGHNA and CDR2 is YNFKEQ. CDR3 nucleotide sequence: TGTGCCAGCAGCCAAGGACAAAACACCGGGGAGCTGTTTTTT. The encoded protein is CASSQGQNTGELFF.

CDR3 protein: CASRPGGGRANTDTQYF. The CDR3 DNA reads as TGTGCCAGCAGGCCTGGGGGCGGGAGAGCAAACACAGATACGCAGTATTTT. The V gene is TRBV27, the J gene TRBJ2-3; D may be TRBD2 (7 bases). Germline loops: CDR1 MNHEY, CDR2 SMNVEV (reference sequence). The ends were cut back, 6 bases at V and 2 bases at J, with 21 bases in the middle. The CDR3 runs 17 residues.

The chain recombines TRBV7-3 with TRBJ2-2; 7 positions match TRBD2. This CDR3 contains 16 residues. V gave up 5 bases and J gave up 0 bases; unmatched junction bases: 6. In germline, CDR1 is SGHTA, CDR2 FQGTGA. The CDR3 sequence: CASSTAGRANTGELFF. In nucleotides, the CDR3 is TGTGCCAGCAGCACAGCGGGGAGGGCGAACACCGGGGAGCTGTTTTTT.

The chain recombines TRBV5-8 with TRBJ2-1, with 9 bases lining up with TRBD2. CDR1 is SGHTS and CDR2 is YDEGEE in the germline V gene. This CDR3 spans 17 amino acids. The ends lost 0 bases at V and 0 bases at J; junction bases unmatched: 4. CDR3 coding DNA: TGTGCCAGCAGCTTGGGACTAGCGGTATACTCCTACAATGAGCAGTTCTTC. Translating it yields CASSLGLAVYSYNEQFF.

The J gene is TRBJ2-4, the V gene TRBV9; TRBD2 matches 10 bases. The germline gives CDR1 SGDLS, CDR2 YYNGEE. V was clipped by 0 bases and J by 3 bases; unmatched bases: 9. The CDR3 spans 18 residues. The CDR3 reads CASSVGSSGSLGKNIQYF. DNA for the CDR3: TGTGCCAGCAGCGTAGGGTCTAGCGGGAGTTTGGGCAAAAACATTCAGTACTTC.

The rearrangement links TRBV3-1 (or the pseudogene TRBV3-2) to TRBJ1-2; D is unresolved. This CDR3 contains 14 residues. Trimming shortened V by 3 bases and J by 5 bases, and 13 bases separated the two germline ends. The germline V gene encodes CDR1 LGHDT and CDR2 YNNKEL (reference sequence). The CDR3 spells CASSHSRGRYGYTF. The CDR3 nucleotides are TGTGCCAGCAGCCATAGCCGAGGAAGATATGGCTACACCTTC.